The rows below give T cell receptor beta chains drawn from one sample of a study of blood T cell repertoires in COVID-19. The protocol was immunoSEQ multiplex PCR, while the TCRdb copy is restricted to in-frame clones and leaves out a portion. The sample includes under 250,000 clones, about nine tenths seen only once; the top ten take around 1.7%. The sample comprised PBMCs or T cells enriched from blood (not recorded which). The receptors were gathered from a middle-aged man who had recovered from COVID-19. CDR3s include the opening cysteine and the closing phenylalanine or tryptophan. The D gene is left open where the match is weak. Size is stated for part of the rows, as once, few or many counts, or as a class when the clone is expanded.

j_call,v_call,d_call,clone_size,cdr3_aa,cdr3_nt
TRBJ2-5,TRBV18,NA,NA,CASSLTGLVEETQYF,TGTGCCAGCTCACTTACAGGGCTGGTGGAAGAGACCCAGTACTTC
TRBJ2-1,TRBV5-4,NA,once,CASSLGLDGWGEQFF,TGTGCCAGCAGCTTGGGACTAGACGGTTGGGGTGAGCAGTTCTTC
TRBJ2-7,TRBV7-2,NA,NA,CASSLVGVPSYEQYF,TGTGCCAGCAGCTTAGTCGGGGTTCCCTCCTACGAGCAGTACTTC
TRBJ2-5,TRBV5-1,NA,NA,CASTLAAEETQYF,TGCGCCAGCACCCTAGCAGCCGAAGAGACCCAGTACTTC
TRBJ1-2,TRBV6-2/TRBV6-3,NA,NA,CASSDSANYGYTF,TGTGCCAGCAGCGACAGCGCTAACTATGGCTACACCTTC
TRBJ2-7,TRBV19,TRBD1,NA,CASSARDSWYEQYF,TGTGCCAGTAGTGCCCGGGACAGTTGGTACGAGCAGTACTTC
TRBJ1-6,TRBV15,TRBD1,NA,CATTPGQTNSPLHF,TGTGCCACCACCCCGGGACAGACTAATTCACCCCTCCACTTT
TRBJ1-4,TRBV6-1,NA,once,CASSEDGEGEKLFF,TGTGCCAGCAGTGAAGACGGGGAGGGCGAAAAACTGTTTTTT
TRBJ2-2,TRBV24-1,NA,NA,CATSDPTQNTGELFF,TGTGCCACCAGTGACCCGACACAGAACACCGGGGAGCTGTTTTTT
TRBJ2-2,TRBV2,TRBD1,NA,CASTFDRGNTGELFF,TGTGCCAGCACCTTTGACAGGGGCAACACCGGGGAGCTGTTTTTT
TRBJ1-5,TRBV21-1,NA,NA,CASSKRRSWDQPQHF,TGTGCCAGCAGCAAGCGGCGGTCCTGGGATCAGCCCCAGCATTTT
TRBJ2-6,TRBV5-1,NA,NA,CASSLAGPGAGANVLTF,TGCGCCAGCAGCTTGGCCGGCCCAGGGGCTGGGGCCAACGTCCTGACTTTC
TRBJ1-2,TRBV30,NA,NA,CAWVPDRRLNYGYTF,TGTGCCTGGGTACCTGACAGGAGACTTAACTATGGCTACACCTTC
TRBJ2-7,TRBV6-4,TRBD2,once,CASRLIAGDSYEQYF,TGTGCCAGCAGACTCATAGCGGGGGACTCCTACGAGCAGTACTTC
TRBJ2-3,TRBV7-2,TRBD2,NA,CASSLTSGGLDTQYF,TGTGCCAGCAGCCTTACTAGCGGGGGCCTAGATACGCAGTATTTT
TRBJ2-3,TRBV24-1,NA,NA,CATSDPFTDTQYF,TGTGCCACCAGTGATCCGTTCACAGATACGCAGTATTTT
TRBJ1-5,TRBV6-5,NA,NA,CASSLTGNQPQHF,TGTGCCAGCAGTTTAACAGGCAATCAGCCCCAGCATTTT